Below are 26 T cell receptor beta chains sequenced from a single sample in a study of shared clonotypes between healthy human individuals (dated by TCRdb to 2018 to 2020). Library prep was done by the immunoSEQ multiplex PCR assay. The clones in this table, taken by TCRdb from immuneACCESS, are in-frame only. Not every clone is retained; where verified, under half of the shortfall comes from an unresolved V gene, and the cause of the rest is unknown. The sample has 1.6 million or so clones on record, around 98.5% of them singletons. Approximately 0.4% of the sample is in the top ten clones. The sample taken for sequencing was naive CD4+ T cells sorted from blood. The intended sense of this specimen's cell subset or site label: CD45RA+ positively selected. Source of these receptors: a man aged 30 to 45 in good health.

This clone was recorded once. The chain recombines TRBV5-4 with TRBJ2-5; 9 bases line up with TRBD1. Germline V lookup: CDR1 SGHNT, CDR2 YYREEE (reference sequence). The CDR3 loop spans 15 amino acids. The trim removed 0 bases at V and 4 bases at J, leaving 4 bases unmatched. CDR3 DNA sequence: TGTGCCAGCAGCTTGGTACAGGGGGCGGGAGAGACCCAGTACTTC. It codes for CASSLVQGAGETQYF. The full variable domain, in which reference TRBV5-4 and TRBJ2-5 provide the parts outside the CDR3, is ETGVTQSPTHLIKTRGQQVTLRCSSQSGHNTVSWYQQALGQGPQFIFQYYREEENGRGNFPPRFSGLQFPNYSSELNVNALELDDSALYLCASSLVQGAGETQYFGPGTRLLVL.

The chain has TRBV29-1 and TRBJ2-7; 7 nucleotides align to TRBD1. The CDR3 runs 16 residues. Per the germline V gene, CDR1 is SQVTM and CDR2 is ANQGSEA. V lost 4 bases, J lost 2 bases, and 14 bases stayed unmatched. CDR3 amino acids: CSVGWPWDRGTYEQYF. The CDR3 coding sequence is TGCAGCGTTGGCTGGCCGTGGGACAGAGGGACCTACGAGCAGTACTTC.

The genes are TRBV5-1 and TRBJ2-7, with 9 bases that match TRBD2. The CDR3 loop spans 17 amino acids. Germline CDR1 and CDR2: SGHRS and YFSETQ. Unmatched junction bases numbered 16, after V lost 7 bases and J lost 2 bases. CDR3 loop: CASPTGLAKTGPYEQYF. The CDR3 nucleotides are TGCGCCAGCCCCACGGGACTAGCAAAAACGGGGCCCTACGAGCAGTACTTC.

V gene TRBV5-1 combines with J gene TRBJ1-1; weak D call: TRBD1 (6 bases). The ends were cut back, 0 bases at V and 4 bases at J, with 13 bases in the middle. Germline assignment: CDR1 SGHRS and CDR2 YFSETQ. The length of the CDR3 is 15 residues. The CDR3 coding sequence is TGCGCCAGCAGCTTGGAACACAGGGTTTCCACTGAAGCTTTCTTT. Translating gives CASSLEHRVSTEAFF.

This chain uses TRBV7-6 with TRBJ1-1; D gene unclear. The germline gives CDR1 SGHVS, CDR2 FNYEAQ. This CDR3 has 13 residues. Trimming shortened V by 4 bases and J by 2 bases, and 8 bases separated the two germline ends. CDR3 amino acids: CASSSTLNTEAFF. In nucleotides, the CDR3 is TGTGCCAGCAGCTCGACTCTTAACACTGAAGCTTTCTTT.

The CDR3 DNA reads as TGTGCCAGCAGTGGGAGGGGAGAGACCGGGGAGCTGTTTTTT. This encodes CASSGRGETGELFF. The chain has TRBV6-4 and TRBJ2-2; D is perhaps TRBD2 (6 bases). This CDR3 contains 14 residues. Trimming took 4 bases from V and 5 from J, leaving 11 bases between them. Germline assignment: CDR1 MRHNA and CDR2 SNTAGT.

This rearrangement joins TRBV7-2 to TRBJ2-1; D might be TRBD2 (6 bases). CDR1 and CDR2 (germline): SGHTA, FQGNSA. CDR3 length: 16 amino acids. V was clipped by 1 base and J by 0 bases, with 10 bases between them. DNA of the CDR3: TGTGCCAGCAGCTTAGAACCCGGGAGCTCCTACAATGAGCAGTTCTTC. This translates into CASSLEPGSSYNEQFF.

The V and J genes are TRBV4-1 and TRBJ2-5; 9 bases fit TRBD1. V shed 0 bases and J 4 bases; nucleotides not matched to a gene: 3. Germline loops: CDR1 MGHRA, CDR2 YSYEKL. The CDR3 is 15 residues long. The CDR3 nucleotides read TGCGCCAGCAGCCAAGATGACAGGGGGAGAGAGACCCAGTACTTC. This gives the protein CASSQDDRGRETQYF.

The CDR3 DNA reads TGTGCCAGCAGCTATCCTCCCGTCGTCTACGAGCAGTACTTC. Its protein is CASSYPPVVYEQYF. The chain uses TRBV7-9 and TRBJ2-7, with no clear D. The germline V gene has CDR1 SEHNR and CDR2 FQNEAQ (reference sequence). There are 14 residues in the CDR3. Trimming pared 4 bases from V and 3 bases from J, leaving 13 bases between.

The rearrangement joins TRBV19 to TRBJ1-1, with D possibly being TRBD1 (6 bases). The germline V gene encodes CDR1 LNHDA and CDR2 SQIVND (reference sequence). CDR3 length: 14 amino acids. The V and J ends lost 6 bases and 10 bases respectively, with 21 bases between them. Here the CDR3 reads CASRQGWGAPLAFF. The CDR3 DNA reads TGTGCCAGTAGACAAGGCTGGGGGGCCCCCCTAGCTTTCTTT.

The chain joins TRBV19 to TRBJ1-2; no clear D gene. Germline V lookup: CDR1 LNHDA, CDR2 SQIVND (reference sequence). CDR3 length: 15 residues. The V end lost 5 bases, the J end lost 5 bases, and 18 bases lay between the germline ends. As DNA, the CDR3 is TGTGCCAGTAGTGCCTTTCGGACGGATAATTATGGCTACACCTTC. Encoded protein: CASSAFRTDNYGYTF.

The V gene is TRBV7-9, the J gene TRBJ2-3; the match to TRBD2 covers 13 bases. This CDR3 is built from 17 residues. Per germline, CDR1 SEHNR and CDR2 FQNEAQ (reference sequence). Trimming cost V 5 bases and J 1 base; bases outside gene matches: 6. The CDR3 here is CASSAGLAGWGTDTQYF. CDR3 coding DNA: TGTGCCAGCAGCGCGGGACTAGCGGGATGGGGCACAGATACGCAGTATTTT.

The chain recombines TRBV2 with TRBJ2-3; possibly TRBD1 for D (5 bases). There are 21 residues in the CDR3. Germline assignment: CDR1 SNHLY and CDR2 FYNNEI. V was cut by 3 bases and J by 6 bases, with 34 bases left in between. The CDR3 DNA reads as TGTGCCAGCAGTGATAGATTGGGCCGACTGAAACCTGGGGCTAAGGTGGATACGCAGTATTTT. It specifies CASSDRLGRLKPGAKVDTQYF.

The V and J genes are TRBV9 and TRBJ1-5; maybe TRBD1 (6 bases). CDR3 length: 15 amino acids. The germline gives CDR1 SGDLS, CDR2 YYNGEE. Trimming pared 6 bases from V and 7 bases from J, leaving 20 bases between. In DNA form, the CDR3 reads TGTGCCAGCAACCCAATGGGGGACATCGGGCAGCCCCAGCATTTT. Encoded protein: CASNPMGDIGQPQHF. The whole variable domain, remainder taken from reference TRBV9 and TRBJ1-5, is DSGVTQTPKHLITATGQRVTLRCSPRSGDLSVYWYQQSLDQGLQFLIQYYNGEERAKGNILERFSAQQFPDLHSELNLSSLELGDSALYFCASNPMGDIGQPQHFGDGTRLSIL.

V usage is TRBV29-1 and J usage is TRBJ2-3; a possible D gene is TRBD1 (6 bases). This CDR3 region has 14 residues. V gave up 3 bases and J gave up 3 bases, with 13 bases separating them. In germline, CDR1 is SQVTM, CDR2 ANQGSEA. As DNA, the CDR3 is TGCAGCGTTGATCAGGGGTGGGATACAGATACGCAGTATTTT. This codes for CSVDQGWDTDTQYF.

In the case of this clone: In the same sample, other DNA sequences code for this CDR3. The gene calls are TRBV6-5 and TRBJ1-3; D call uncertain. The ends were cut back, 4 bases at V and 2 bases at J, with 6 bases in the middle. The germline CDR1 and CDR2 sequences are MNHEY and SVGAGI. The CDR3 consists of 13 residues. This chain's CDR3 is CASSSWPGNTIYF. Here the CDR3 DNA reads TGTGCCAGCAGTTCATGGCCTGGAAACACCATATATTTT.

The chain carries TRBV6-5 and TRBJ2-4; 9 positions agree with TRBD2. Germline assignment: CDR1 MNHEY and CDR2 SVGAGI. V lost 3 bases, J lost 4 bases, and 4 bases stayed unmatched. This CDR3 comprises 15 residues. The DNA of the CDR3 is TGTGCCAGCAGTTATAGACTAGCGGAGAAAAACATTCAGTACTTC. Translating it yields CASSYRLAEKNIQYF.

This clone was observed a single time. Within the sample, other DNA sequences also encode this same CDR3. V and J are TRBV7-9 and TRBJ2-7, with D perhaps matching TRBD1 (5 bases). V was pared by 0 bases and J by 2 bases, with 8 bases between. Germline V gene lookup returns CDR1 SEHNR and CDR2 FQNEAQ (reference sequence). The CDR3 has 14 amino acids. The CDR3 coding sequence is TGTGCCAGCAGCTTAGCAGGGGTGCCCTACGAGCAGTACTTC. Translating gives CASSLAGVPYEQYF.

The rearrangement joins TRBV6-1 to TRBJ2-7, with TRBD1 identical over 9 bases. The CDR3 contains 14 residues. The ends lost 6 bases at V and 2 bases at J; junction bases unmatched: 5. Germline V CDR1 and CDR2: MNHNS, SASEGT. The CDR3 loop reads CASSLGQGPYEQYF. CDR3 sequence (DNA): TGTGCCAGCAGCTTAGGACAGGGGCCCTACGAGCAGTACTTC.

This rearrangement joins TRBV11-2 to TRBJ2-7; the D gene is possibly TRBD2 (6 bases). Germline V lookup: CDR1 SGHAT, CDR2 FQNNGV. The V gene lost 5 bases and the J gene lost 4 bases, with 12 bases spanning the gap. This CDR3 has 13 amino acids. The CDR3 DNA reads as TGTGCCAGCAGCGAAGTGGCGGGGTACGAGCAGTACTTC. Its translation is CASSEVAGYEQYF.

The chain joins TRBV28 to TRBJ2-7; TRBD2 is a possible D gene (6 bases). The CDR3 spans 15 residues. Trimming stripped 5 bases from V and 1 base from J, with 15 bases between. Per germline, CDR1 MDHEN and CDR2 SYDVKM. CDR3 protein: CASSTGTSRSYEQYF. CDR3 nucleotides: TGTGCCAGCAGTACCGGCACTAGCAGGTCCTACGAGCAGTACTTC.

DNA of the CDR3: TGTGCCAGCAGCTTGGGGACCGGGACAGGGGACCAAGAGACCCAGTACTTC. Its translation: CASSLGTGTGDQETQYF. This chain links TRBV11-3 with TRBJ2-5, with 10 bases matching TRBD1. Germline V gene data show CDR1 as SGHNT and CDR2 as YENEEA. The CDR3 runs 17 residues. Trimming removed 3 bases from V and 0 bases from J; junction bases left unmatched: 7.

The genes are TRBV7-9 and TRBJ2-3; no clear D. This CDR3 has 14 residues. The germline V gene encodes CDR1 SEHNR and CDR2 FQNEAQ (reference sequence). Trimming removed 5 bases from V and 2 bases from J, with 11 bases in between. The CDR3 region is CASSRDTYTDTQYF. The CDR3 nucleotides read TGTGCCAGCAGCCGAGATACGTACACAGATACGCAGTATTTT.

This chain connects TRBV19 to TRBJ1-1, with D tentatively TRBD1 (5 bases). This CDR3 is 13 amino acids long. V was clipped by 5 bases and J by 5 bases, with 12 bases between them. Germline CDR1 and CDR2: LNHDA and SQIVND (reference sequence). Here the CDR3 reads CASSPKGRTEAFF. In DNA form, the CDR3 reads TGTGCCAGTAGTCCTAAGGGGAGGACTGAAGCTTTCTTT. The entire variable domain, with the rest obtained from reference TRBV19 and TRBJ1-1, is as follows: DGGITQSPKYLFRKEGQNVTLSCEQNLNHDAMYWYRQDPGQGLRLIYYSQIVNDFQKGDIAEGYSVSREKKESFPLTVTSAQKNPTAFYLCASSPKGRTEAFFGQGTRLTVV.

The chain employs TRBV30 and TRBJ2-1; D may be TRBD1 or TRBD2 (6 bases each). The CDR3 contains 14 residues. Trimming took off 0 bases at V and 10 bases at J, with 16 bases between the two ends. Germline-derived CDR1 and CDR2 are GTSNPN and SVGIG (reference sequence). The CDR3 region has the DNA TGTGCCTGGAGTGTACTAGCCCCAAGGGGGGAGCAGTTCTTC. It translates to CAWSVLAPRGEQFF.

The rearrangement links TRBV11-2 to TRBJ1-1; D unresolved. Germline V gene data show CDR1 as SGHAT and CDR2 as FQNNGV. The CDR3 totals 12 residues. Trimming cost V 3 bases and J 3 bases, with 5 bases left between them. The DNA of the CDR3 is TGTGCCAGCAGCTTCAGATACACTGAAGCTTTCTTT. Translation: CASSFRYTEAFF.